The next 29 T cell receptor beta chains were all read from a single sample in a study of blood T cell repertoires in COVID-19. Produced via immunoSEQ multiplex PCR; TCRdb's table is partial and in-frame only. This table has 25,000 to 35,000 clones, about 88% appearing once. The specimen sequenced was peripheral blood. These receptor sequences come from a human donor with acute or convalescent COVID-19. The donor label of this sample is uncertain.

The chain couples TRBV19 to TRBJ2-1; TRBD2 might be the D (5 bases). This CDR3 is built from 15 residues. Germline CDR1 and CDR2: LNHDA and SQIVND (reference sequence). V was trimmed by 2 bases and J by 6 bases, leaving 14 bases between them. The DNA of the CDR3 is TGTGCCAGTAGTATACCCCCTGGGCGGGTCAATGAGCAGTTCTTC. Its protein is CASSIPPGRVNEQFF.

This clone appeared once. This chain connects TRBV18 to TRBJ2-1, with D perhaps matching TRBD2 (5 bases). V was clipped by 10 bases and J by 5 bases, with 9 bases between them. CDR3 length: 11 residues. Germline V gene lookup returns CDR1 KGHSH and CDR2 LQKENI. CDR3 region: CATSSHNEQFF. CDR3 nucleotides: TGTGCCACTAGCAGCCACAATGAGCAGTTCTTC. Complete variable domain (other parts from reference TRBV18 and TRBJ2-1): NAGVMQNPRHLVRRRGQEARLRCSPMKGHSHVYWYRQLPEEGLKFMVYLQKENIIDESGMPKERFSAEFPKEGPSILRIQQVVRGDSAAYFCATSSHNEQFFGPGTRLTVL.

The V and J genes are TRBV2 and TRBJ1-2; 9 bases are shared with TRBD1. J gave up 2 bases and V 6 bases, and 4 bases lay outside the gene matches. Germline assignment: CDR1 SNHLY and CDR2 FYNNEI. The CDR3 sequence is 14 residues long. This CDR3 is CASSRDRVNYGYTF. The CDR3 DNA is TGTGCCAGCAGCCGGGACAGGGTAAACTATGGCTACACCTTC.

In its sample, this clone was seen once. The chain uses TRBV9 and TRBJ1-4, with 7 positions matching TRBD1. The CDR3 runs to 15 residues. J was trimmed by 3 bases and V by 3 bases; bases with no gene match: 5. Germline CDR1 SGDLS, CDR2 YYNGEE. The CDR3 DNA is TGTGCCAGCAGCGCCCTACAGGGGTCTAATGAAAAACTGTTTTTT. It encodes CASSALQGSNEKLFF.

This clone is termed medium-sized (0.01 to 0.1%). V gene TRBV4-2 combines with J gene TRBJ2-1, with 9 bases fitting TRBD1. V lost 0 bases and J lost 7; bases outside the gene matches: 4. Germline V lookup: CDR1 LGHNA, CDR2 YNFKEQ. This CDR3 has 15 residues. The CDR3 sequence is CASSQEGQGYNEQFF. The CDR3 DNA is TGTGCCAGCAGCCAAGAGGGACAGGGATATAATGAGCAGTTCTTC.

Comments on this clone: Likely a read error: the CDR3 ends without its conserved phenylalanine or tryptophan. It is unclear where the CDR3 begins or ends on the DNA, so no DNA is shown, and the CDR3 is as TCRdb lists it. This chain connects TRBV20-1 to TRBJ2-4; the table's D call, TRBD1, has no DNA check behind it. The germline V gene encodes CDR1 DFQATT and CDR2 SNEGSKA (reference sequence). The CDR3 numbers 10 amino acids, ends counted. The CDR3 region is CSARDKKHCL.

The chain links TRBV12-3 or TRBV12-4 to TRBJ2-7; possibly TRBD2 for D (6 bases). This CDR3 has 13 amino acids. V was trimmed by 1 base and J by 6 bases, leaving 10 bases between them. The CDR3 bases are TGTGCCAGCAGTTTAGGGAGGGTGACCGAGCAGTACTTC. It translates to CASSLGRVTEQYF.

In DNA form, the CDR3 reads TGTGCCGCGAGACAGGGGGCATATCAGCCCCAGCATTTT. Translating gives CAARQGAYQPQHF. This chain connects TRBV6-6 to TRBJ1-5, with TRBD1 matching over 10 bases. The CDR3 runs 13 residues. The J segment lost 5 bases and the V segment lost 11 bases, leaving 6 bases of the junction unmatched. Germline lookup yields CDR1 MNHNY and CDR2 SVGAGI (reference sequence).

V is TRBV6-6 and J is TRBJ1-4, with TRBD1 matching 9 bases. Germline CDR1 MNHNY, CDR2 SVGAGI (reference sequence). The CDR3 has 15 amino acids. The trim removed 7 bases at V and 5 bases at J, leaving 8 bases unmatched. The DNA for the CDR3 is TGTGCCAGCAAGAAAACCGGGACAGGGAATGAAAAACTGTTTTTT. The encoded protein is CASKKTGTGNEKLFF.

V is TRBV9 and J is TRBJ2-3; 12 nucleotides match TRBD2. Germline loops: CDR1 SGDLS, CDR2 YYNGEE. The V gene end was trimmed by 0 bases and the J gene end by 10 bases; junction bases not matched to a gene: 12. The CDR3 covers 17 residues. CDR3 coding DNA: TGTGCCAGCAGCGTAGGAGGAGGGGAGACTAGCGGGGGCCCGCAGTATTTT. Encoded protein: CASSVGGGETSGGPQYF.

The J gene is TRBJ1-1, the V gene TRBV9; 7 bases fit TRBD1. Per germline, CDR1 SGDLS and CDR2 YYNGEE. With V trimmed by 0 bases and J by 1 base, 3 bases remained unmatched. CDR3 length: 15 amino acids. CDR3 DNA: TGTGCCAGCAGCGTAGTTTCAGGGGGGAACACTGAAGCTTTCTTT. Translation: CASSVVSGGNTEAFF.

This clone occurred a few times. The V gene is TRBV30, the J gene TRBJ1-4; TRBD1 matches 7 bases. V lost 1 base to trimming and J lost 11 bases; unmatched junction nucleotides: 10. The CDR3 consists of 14 residues. Germline V gene data show CDR1 as GTSNPN and CDR2 as SVGIG (reference sequence). The CDR3 coding sequence is TGTGCCTGGAGTGGAGAGACAGGGATGCGGAAACTGTTTTTT. Encoded protein: CAWSGETGMRKLFF.

The gene calls are TRBV29-1 and TRBJ1-4, with 9 bases identical to TRBD1. The CDR3 has 14 residues. The germline V gene has CDR1 SQVTM and CDR2 ANQGSEA. The trim removed 5 bases at V and 7 bases at J, leaving 8 bases unmatched. CDR3 protein: CSVIPGQGSEKLFF. In DNA, the CDR3 is TGCAGCGTTATACCGGGACAGGGTTCTGAAAAACTGTTTTTT.

The V call is TRBV7-9, the J call TRBJ2-5; D unclear. The CDR3 totals 14 residues. Germline V gene lookup returns CDR1 SEHNR and CDR2 FQNEAQ (reference sequence). V was trimmed by 2 bases and J by 1 base, leaving 8 bases between them. The CDR3 DNA follows: TGTGCCAGCAGCTTATTACAGTCCCAAGAGACCCAGTACTTC. As protein: CASSLLQSQETQYF.

The chain employs TRBV19 and TRBJ2-6, with D perhaps matching TRBD2 (6 bases). V lost 5 bases to trimming and J lost 1 base, with 15 bases between them. This CDR3 spans 17 amino acids. Germline V lookup: CDR1 LNHDA, CDR2 SQIVND (reference sequence). The DNA for the CDR3 is TGTGCCAGTAGTTCGGGGGATTTGAGTTCTGGGGCCAACGTCCTGACTTTC. It encodes CASSSGDLSSGANVLTF.

The chain is built from TRBV23-1 and TRBJ2-3, with 12 nucleotides matching TRBD2. Being an ORF, TRBV23-1 has a function that is uncertain. V dropped 5 bases and J dropped 5; count of bases not matched to a gene: 8. CDR3 length equals 16 residues. CDR3 nucleotides: TGCGCCAGCAGTTACCAGACTAGCGGGGGCGGAGATACGCAGTATTTT. The encoded protein is CASSYQTSGGGDTQYF.

CDR3 in DNA: TGTGCCACCTCTGGAGGGGTAGGCACAGATACGCAGTATTTT. Its protein product is CATSGGVGTDTQYF. The chain joins TRBV7-9 to TRBJ2-3; tentatively, D is TRBD2 (6 bases). The CDR3 has 14 amino acids. CDR1 and CDR2 (germline): SEHNR, FQNEAQ (reference sequence). V was trimmed by 10 bases and J by 1 base, leaving 15 bases between them.

The V call is TRBV11-2, the J call TRBJ1-1, with D unclear. In germline, CDR1 is SGHAT, CDR2 FQNNGV. Trimming removed 3 bases from V and 2 bases from J, with 10 bases in between. The CDR3 sequence is 14 residues long. CDR3 sequence reads: CASSLGSLNTEAFF. The CDR3, as DNA: TGTGCCAGCAGCTTGGGCTCCCTTAACACTGAAGCTTTCTTT.

The rearrangement joins TRBV6-6 to TRBJ2-3; weak D call: TRBD2 (5 bases). Trimming took off 8 bases at V and 1 base at J, with 10 bases between the two ends. Germline V lookup: CDR1 MNHNY, CDR2 SVGAGI (reference sequence). CDR3 size: 13 residues. CDR3: CASSSRGTDTQYF. The CDR3 bases are TGTGCCAGCTCTAGCCGGGGCACAGATACGCAGTATTTT.

The chain couples TRBV12-3 or TRBV12-4 to TRBJ2-1, with no clear D. The V gene lost 4 bases and the J gene lost 6 bases, with 10 bases spanning the gap. The CDR3 is 13 residues long. CDR3 in DNA: TGTGCCAGCAGTTCCTCCCCCGGCAATGAGCAGTTCTTC. Protein sequence: CASSSSPGNEQFF.

This clone was detected a few times. The chain recombines TRBV6-4 with TRBJ2-2, with a possible D match to TRBD2 (5 bases). Deletions cut 4 bases from V and 1 base from J, with 13 bases between. Germline V gene data show CDR1 as MRHNA and CDR2 as SNTAGT. The CDR3 consists of 16 residues. The CDR3 protein is CASSVLPGLNTGELFF. The CDR3 nucleotides are TGTGCCAGCAGTGTTCTCCCCGGACTGAACACCGGGGAGCTGTTTTTT.

This chain uses TRBV28 with TRBJ2-7, with 7 bases that match TRBD1. Per the germline V gene, CDR1 is MDHEN and CDR2 is SYDVKM. The length of the CDR3 is 16 residues. Trimming took 4 bases from V and 1 from J; bases not matched to a gene: 10. CDR3: CASSSTGQARSYEQYF. The CDR3, as DNA: TGTGCCAGCAGTTCCACCGGACAGGCGCGTTCCTACGAGCAGTACTTC.

The gene calls are TRBV9 and TRBJ2-7; weak D call: TRBD1 (6 bases). The CDR3 has 14 residues. V shed 5 bases and J shed 7 bases, with 19 bases lying between them. CDR1 SGDLS and CDR2 YYNGEE come from the germline V gene. The CDR3 spells CASSRGQGMGEQYF. In nucleotides, the CDR3 is TGTGCCAGCAGTCGAGGTCAGGGGATGGGAGAGCAGTACTTC.

The genes are TRBV6-5 and TRBJ1-6; tentative D call: TRBD1 (5 bases). CDR1 MNHEY and CDR2 SVGAGI come from the germline V gene. The CDR3 has 14 amino acids. V lost 6 bases to trimming and J lost 2 bases, with 8 bases between them. CDR3 residues: CASREGPYNSPLHF. The CDR3 DNA reads TGTGCCAGCAGGGAGGGACCCTATAATTCACCCCTCCACTTT.

This rearrangement joins TRBV7-2 to TRBJ1-5; a weak D match, TRBD1 (6 bases). This CDR3 region has 15 residues. The V gene's germline CDR1 is SGHTA and CDR2 FQGNSA. V lost 1 base and J 5 bases, leaving 12 bases between the germline ends. The CDR3 reads CASSLDRVSDQPQHF. In nucleotides, the CDR3 is TGTGCCAGCAGCTTAGACAGGGTCAGCGATCAGCCCCAGCATTTT. Combining the CDR3 with reference TRBV7-2 and TRBJ1-5 gives the whole variable domain GAGVSQSPSNKVTEKGKDVELRCDPISGHTALYWYRQSLGQGLEFLIYFQGNSAPDKSGLPSDRFSAERTGGSVSTLTIQRTQQEDSAVYLCASSLDRVSDQPQHFGDGTRLSIL.

A few counts support this clone. This chain joins TRBV7-9 and TRBJ1-2, with D maybe TRBD1 (6 bases). The CDR3 sequence is 16 residues long. The germline V and J ends were trimmed by 3 bases and 6 bases, with 20 bases remaining between them. Germline V gene data show CDR1 as SEHNR and CDR2 as FQNEAQ (reference sequence). CDR3 loop: CASSFFAGTPVDGYTF. As DNA, the CDR3 is TGTGCCAGCAGCTTCTTTGCCGGGACACCGGTTGATGGCTACACCTTC.

The J gene is TRBJ1-1, the V gene TRBV2; no reliable D call. The V gene lost 11 bases and the J gene lost 4 bases, with 17 bases spanning the gap. Germline CDR1 SNHLY, CDR2 FYNNEI. The CDR3 has 13 amino acids. The CDR3 reads CAEQETRGTEAFF. The CDR3, as DNA: TGTGCCGAGCAGGAAACTCGTGGCACTGAAGCTTTCTTT.

This chain joins TRBV30 and TRBJ2-1; D may be TRBD1 (6 bases). Germline CDR1 reads GTSNPN; CDR2 reads SVGIG (reference sequence). The CDR3 is 14 amino acids. Trimming shortened V by 5 bases and J by 0 bases, and 11 bases separated the two germline ends. The CDR3 bases are TGTGCCTGGCAAACAGGGAGCTCCTACAATGAGCAGTTCTTC. It encodes CAWQTGSSYNEQFF. Complete variable domain (other parts from reference TRBV30 and TRBJ2-1): SQTIHQWPATLVQPVGSPLSLECTVEGTSNPNLYWYRQAAGRGLQLLFYSVGIGQISSEVPQNLSASRPQDRQFILSSKKLLLSDSGFYLCAWQTGSSYNEQFFGPGTRLTVL.

The rearrangement joins TRBV5-6 to TRBJ1-2; D is uncertain. The germline CDR1 and CDR2 sequences are SGHDT and YYEEEE. CDR3 length: 14 amino acids. V shed 0 bases and J shed 7 bases, with 13 bases lying between them. The CDR3 DNA follows: TGTGCCAGCAGCTTGGTGTTGGGAGCGGGTGGCTACACCTTC. It specifies CASSLVLGAGGYTF.